A selection of T cell receptor beta chains follows, all from one sample in a study of shared clonotypes between healthy human individuals. Some clones are missing from TCRdb's copy, which holds only in-frame ones; the method was immunoSEQ multiplex PCR. The sample carries 1.5 million to 2.5 million clones, about 95% recorded once. The sequencing input was naive CD8+ T cells sorted from blood. These receptors came from a young man in good health. Each CDR3 is given with its conserved first and last residue. D genes are given only for firm matches. A row's size may be missing; if present it is once, few, many or a size class.

V gene: TRBV4-3
D gene: TRBD1
J gene: TRBJ2-5
clone size: .
CDR3 DNA: TGCGCCAGCAGCCAAGATCGGGGCGAGGGGGCCCAAGAGACCCAGTACTTC
CDR3 protein: CASSQDRGEGAQETQYF

V gene: TRBV11-2
D gene: TRBD1
J gene: TRBJ1-5
clone size: .
CDR3 DNA: TGTGCCAACCCCACGGTTGGTACGGCACAGGGGGCTGGCAATCAGCCCCAGCATTTT
CDR3 protein: CANPTVGTAQGAGNQPQHF

V gene: TRBV5-6
D gene: TRBD1
J gene: TRBJ2-7
clone size: .
CDR3 DNA: TGTGCCAGCAGCTTCGGACAGGGGGGCGAGCAGTACTTC
CDR3 protein: CASSFGQGGEQYF

V gene: TRBV4-1
D gene: TRBD2
J gene: TRBJ2-7
clone size: .
CDR3 DNA: TGCGCCAGCAGCCGACTAGCGGGAGGTCCCTACGAGCAGTACTTC
CDR3 protein: CASSRLAGGPYEQYF

V gene: TRBV5-1
D gene: .
J gene: TRBJ1-5
clone size: .
CDR3 DNA: TGCGCCAGCAGCCCGGAGGGGGGAGGTCAGCCCCAGCATTTT
CDR3 protein: CASSPEGGGQPQHF

V gene: TRBV28
D gene: .
J gene: TRBJ1-3
clone size: once
CDR3 DNA: TGTGCCAGCAGTTTAGGTCTCTCTGGAAACACCATATATTTT
CDR3 protein: CASSLGLSGNTIYF

V gene: TRBV23-1
D gene: .
J gene: TRBJ2-7
clone size: .
CDR3 DNA: TGCGCCAGCAGTCAACGGGGCAGTCATTACAGGACCTCCTACGAGCAGTACTTC
CDR3 protein: CASSQRGSHYRTSYEQYF

V gene: TRBV9
D gene: TRBD1
J gene: TRBJ2-1
clone size: once
CDR3 DNA: TGTGCCAGCAGCGCGTGGGACAGGGCGAATGAGCAGTTCTTC
CDR3 protein: CASSAWDRANEQFF

V gene: TRBV27
D gene: .
J gene: TRBJ2-5
clone size: .
CDR3 DNA: TGTGCCAGCAGTTTCAAGGCGGCACAAGAGACCCAGTACTTC
CDR3 protein: CASSFKAAQETQYF

V gene: TRBV2
D gene: .
J gene: TRBJ1-6
clone size: few
CDR3 DNA: TGTGCCAGCAGTGAAGGGGGTGAGGGAAATTCACCCCTCCACTTT
CDR3 protein: CASSEGGEGNSPLHF

V gene: TRBV2
D gene: .
J gene: TRBJ2-2
clone size: .
CDR3 DNA: TGTGCCAGCTATGGACAGCCTGGCACCGGGGAGCTGTTTTTT
CDR3 protein: CASYGQPGTGELFF

V gene: TRBV6-5
D gene: .
J gene: TRBJ2-7
clone size: .
CDR3 DNA: TGTGCCAGCAGTTTTGGCAGGCCGGGCGAGCAGTACTTC
CDR3 protein: CASSFGRPGEQYF

V gene: TRBV7-6
D gene: .
J gene: TRBJ2-2
clone size: .
CDR3 DNA: TGTGCCAGCAGCTTATTTGCTGGAAACACCGGGGAGCTGTTTTTT
CDR3 protein: CASSLFAGNTGELFF

V gene: TRBV9
D gene: TRBD2
J gene: TRBJ2-3
clone size: once
CDR3 DNA: TGTGCCAGCAGGGGGGGACTAGCGAGTTCCACAGATACGCAGTATTTT
CDR3 protein: CASRGGLASSTDTQYF

V gene: TRBV13
D gene: .
J gene: TRBJ2-5
clone size: .
CDR3 DNA: TGTGCCAGCAGCTTCGGAGGAAAAGAGACCCAGTACTTC
CDR3 protein: CASSFGGKETQYF

V gene: TRBV13
D gene: TRBD2
J gene: TRBJ2-7
clone size: .
CDR3 DNA: TGTGCCAGCAGCTTACCGGGGGGTGAATACGAGCAGTACTTC
CDR3 protein: CASSLPGGEYEQYF

V gene: TRBV9
D gene: TRBD2
J gene: TRBJ2-7
clone size: once
CDR3 DNA: TGTGCCAGCAGCGTAGAAGGGACTAGCGGGTACGAGCAGTACTTC
CDR3 protein: CASSVEGTSGYEQYF

V gene: TRBV4-1
D gene: .
J gene: TRBJ2-7
clone size: .
CDR3 DNA: TGCGCCAGCAGCCAAGAAGGAGTTTCCTACGAGCAGTACTTC
CDR3 protein: CASSQEGVSYEQYF

V gene: TRBV6-1
D gene: .
J gene: TRBJ1-6
clone size: .
CDR3 DNA: TGTGCCAGCAGTGGCCGGTGGGGCGCCTATAATTCACCCCTCCACTTT
CDR3 protein: CASSGRWGAYNSPLHF

V gene: TRBV5-7
D gene: TRBD2
J gene: TRBJ2-7
clone size: .
CDR3 DNA: TGTGCCAGCATTGGGACTAGCGGGGGCTCCTACGAGCAGTACTTC
CDR3 protein: CASIGTSGGSYEQYF

V gene: TRBV6-1
D gene: .
J gene: TRBJ2-2
clone size: .
CDR3 DNA: TGTGCCAGCAGTGGGGGGCTTGAGACAGGGAACACCGGGGAGCTGTTTTTT
CDR3 protein: CASSGGLETGNTGELFF

V gene: TRBV5-1
D gene: .
J gene: TRBJ2-1
clone size: .
CDR3 DNA: TGCGCCAGCAGCTGGAGAGGGCGCAACAATGAGCAGTTCTTC
CDR3 protein: CASSWRGRNNEQFF

V gene: TRBV4-3
D gene: TRBD2
J gene: TRBJ2-1
clone size: .
CDR3 DNA: TGCGCCAGCAGCCAAGAGGGAGGGAACGGTGAGCAGTTCTTC
CDR3 protein: CASSQEGGNGEQFF

V gene: TRBV27
D gene: .
J gene: TRBJ1-1
clone size: .
CDR3 DNA: TGTGCCAGCAGTTTAATGGGGTACCCGAACACTGAAGCTTTCTTT
CDR3 protein: CASSLMGYPNTEAFF

V gene: TRBV25-1
D gene: TRBD2
J gene: TRBJ2-3
clone size: .
CDR3 DNA: TGTGCCAGCAGTGGGGCTAGGTGGCGGGGGACTGGCGGAGATACGCAGTATTTT
CDR3 protein: CASSGARWRGTGGDTQYF

V gene: TRBV5-3
D gene: .
J gene: TRBJ2-5
clone size: .
CDR3 DNA: TGTGCCAGAAGCTTGTCCGAGGGGTACCAAGAGACCCAGTACTTC
CDR3 protein: CARSLSEGYQETQYF

V gene: TRBV27
D gene: .
J gene: TRBJ2-3
clone size: .
CDR3 DNA: TGTGCCAGCAGTTTCATGCCAGTCCTCCGCACAGATACGCAGTATTTT
CDR3 protein: CASSFMPVLRTDTQYF

V gene: TRBV29-1
D gene: .
J gene: TRBJ2-1
clone size: .
CDR3 DNA: TGCAGCGTTGTAGTTAATGAGCAGTTCTTC
CDR3 protein: CSVVVNEQFF

V gene: TRBV4-1
D gene: .
J gene: TRBJ2-7
clone size: .
CDR3 DNA: TGCGCCAGCAGCCAAGTGGTATGGGACGAGCAGTACTTC
CDR3 protein: CASSQVVWDEQYF

V gene: TRBV7-9
D gene: .
J gene: TRBJ2-7
clone size: .
CDR3 DNA: TGTGCCAGCAGCTTAGGGGTAGGGGACTACGAGCAGTACTTC
CDR3 protein: CASSLGVGDYEQYF

V gene: TRBV4-1
D gene: TRBD1
J gene: TRBJ2-5
clone size: .
CDR3 DNA: TGCGCCAGCAGCCAGAGGGACAGGGTAGGGGAGACCCAGTACTTC
CDR3 protein: CASSQRDRVGETQYF

V gene: TRBV25-1
D gene: .
J gene: TRBJ1-2
clone size: .
CDR3 DNA: TGTGCCAGCAGTGTGGCGGCGAACTATGGCTACACCTTC
CDR3 protein: CASSVAANYGYTF

V gene: TRBV9
D gene: TRBD2
J gene: TRBJ2-1
clone size: .
CDR3 DNA: TGTGCCAGCAGCGTGGGGCTAGCGGGGGGCGACAATGAGCAGTTCTTC
CDR3 protein: CASSVGLAGGDNEQFF

V gene: TRBV27
D gene: TRBD1
J gene: TRBJ2-3
clone size: once
CDR3 DNA: TGTGCCAGCAGTTTTGGACAGGGGAACACAGATACGCAGTATTTT
CDR3 protein: CASSFGQGNTDTQYF

V gene: TRBV28
D gene: .
J gene: TRBJ2-5
clone size: .
CDR3 DNA: TGTGCCAGCAGTACCCCAACGGAGGCATTCATACAAGAGACCCAGTACTTC
CDR3 protein: CASSTPTEAFIQETQYF

V gene: TRBV4-1
D gene: TRBD1
J gene: TRBJ1-2
clone size: .
CDR3 DNA: TGCGCCAGCAGCCAGGGAACCGGGACAGGGAACTATGGCTACACCTTC
CDR3 protein: CASSQGTGTGNYGYTF

V gene: TRBV30
D gene: TRBD1
J gene: TRBJ2-7
clone size: .
CDR3 DNA: TGTGCCTGGAGACCGACAGGGGGCTACGAGCAGTACTTC
CDR3 protein: CAWRPTGGYEQYF

V gene: TRBV21-1
D gene: .
J gene: TRBJ1-5
clone size: .
CDR3 DNA: TGTGCCAGCAGCAAGGCAGGGTACGAGGATCAGCCCCAGCATTTT
CDR3 protein: CASSKAGYEDQPQHF

V gene: TRBV2
D gene: TRBD1
J gene: TRBJ1-2
clone size: .
CDR3 DNA: TGTGCCAGTTTACAGGGGTCTATTAATGGCTACACCTTC
CDR3 protein: CASLQGSINGYTF

V gene: TRBV29-1
D gene: TRBD2
J gene: TRBJ2-2
clone size: .
CDR3 DNA: TGCAGCGTCTTGACTAGCGAGAAGACGAACACCGGGGAGCTGTTTTTT
CDR3 protein: CSVLTSEKTNTGELFF

V gene: TRBV7-7
D gene: TRBD1
J gene: TRBJ2-7
clone size: .
CDR3 DNA: TGTGCTAGCAGTTACGGGACAGGGGGCAGGTACGAGCAGTACTTC
CDR3 protein: CASSYGTGGRYEQYF